The 24 T cell receptor beta chains listed next were all sequenced from one sample in a study of breast tumors, draining lymph nodes, adjacent tissues. TCRdb reprocessed the multiplex PCR reads with MiXCR, giving one entry per CDR3 protein. The sample contains around 14,000 distinct CDR3 sequences, around 52% of which appear only once. The specimen was tumor-adjacent breast tissue. The receptors shown here come from a female donor with breast cancer. Some clones in this sample may be carry-over from other donors' samples.

In this sample, this clonotype is medium-sized. The V and J genes are TRBV20-1 and TRBJ2-1; 8 bases align to TRBD2. The germline V gene has CDR1 DFQATT and CDR2 SNEGSKA (reference sequence). After removal of 3 bases from V and 4 bases from J, the junction contained 11 bases not matched to a gene. There are 16 residues in the CDR3. DNA for the CDR3: TGCAGTGCTAGGGGTGGCGGAGCTAGCGGGTACAATGAGCAGTTCTTC. It codes for CSARGGGASGYNEQFF.

In regard to this clonotype: The junction shows a germline mismatch at one end, possibly a read error. The J gene is TRBJ2-2, the V gene TRBV24-1, with D unresolved. CDR1 is KGHDR and CDR2 is SFDVKD in the germline V gene. There are 14 residues in the CDR3. The CDR3 DNA reads TGCGCTACCAGTGATTTGAGGTTAGGCGGGGAGCTGTTTTTT. Its protein is CATSDLRLGGELFF.

V usage is TRBV11-3 and J usage is TRBJ1-2, with D perhaps TRBD1 (6 bases). The CDR3 totals 13 residues. Trimming pared 4 bases from V and 4 bases from J, leaving 10 bases between. Germline V gene lookup returns CDR1 SGHNT and CDR2 YENEEA. CDR3 in amino acids: CASSSRDTYGYTF. CDR3 DNA sequence: TGTGCCAGCAGCTCCCGGGACACCTATGGCTACACCTTC.

The V call is TRBV24-1, the J call TRBJ2-2; D is possibly TRBD2 (6 bases). Deletions cut 0 bases from V and 4 bases from J, with 14 bases between. There are 17 residues in the CDR3. Germline CDR1 reads KGHDR; CDR2 reads SFDVKD. CDR3 in DNA: TGTGCCACCAGTGATTTGGAATCCTTGACTAGCACCGGGGAGCTGTTTTTT. As protein: CATSDLESLTSTGELFF.

The table lists this clonotype with many counts. This may come from a read error, since a much larger clone is one base off. CDR3 sequence reads: CASSLTPTSGTMDEQFF. DNA of the CDR3: TGTGCCAGCAGTCTTACACCGACTAGCGGGACTATGGATGAGCAGTTCTTC. The V gene is TRBV6-5, the J gene TRBJ2-1, with 11 bases identical to TRBD2. The germline V gene encodes CDR1 MNHEY and CDR2 SVGAGI. Losses at the gene ends were 5 bases for V and 8 bases for J; bases not matched to a gene: 14. The CDR3 is 17 residues long.

By frequency in the sample, this clonotype is medium-sized (0.01 to 0.1%). V gene TRBV7-9 combines with J gene TRBJ1-5; 9 nucleotides line up with TRBD1. The CDR3 length is 16 residues. Losses at the gene ends were 5 bases for V and 4 bases for J; bases not matched to a gene: 9. Germline loops: CDR1 SEHNR, CDR2 FQNEAQ (reference sequence). The CDR3 nucleotides are TGTGCCAGCAGCCGGACAACAGGGGGCGTAAATCAGCCCCAGCATTTT. Translating it yields CASSRTTGGVNQPQHF. Looking up the rest from reference TRBV7-9 and TRBJ1-5 gives the full variable domain: DTGVSQNPRHKITKRGQNVTFRCDPISEHNRLYWYRQTLGQGPEFLTYFQNEAQLEKSRLLSDRFSAERPKGSFSTLEIQRTEQGDSAMYLCASSRTTGGVNQPQHFGDGTRLSIL.

This clonotype was observed once. The chain recombines TRBV29-1 with TRBJ2-7; 7 bases fit TRBD1. V trimming: 5 bases; J trimming: 3 bases; junction bases outside the gene matches: 10. CDR3 size: 14 residues. Germline CDR1 and CDR2: SQVTM and ANQGSEA. Written as DNA, the CDR3 is TGCAGCGTTTCTGACCGGGACAGAGTCTACGAGCAGTACTTC. Its translation is CSVSDRDRVYEQYF.

This clonotype was recorded once. CDR3 in DNA: TGTGCCAGCAGCCAAGATAAGCGGGCAGATACGCAGTATTTT. It translates to CASSQDKRADTQYF. The rearrangement links TRBV4-2 to TRBJ2-3, with D possibly being TRBD2 (6 bases). V lost 0 bases, J lost 4 bases, and 8 bases lay in between. Germline assignment: CDR1 LGHNA and CDR2 YNFKEQ. This CDR3 has 14 residues.

This chain links TRBV29-1 with TRBJ2-1; the match to TRBD2 covers 9 bases. There are 15 residues in the CDR3. Germline loops: CDR1 SQVTM, CDR2 ANQGSEA. The V gene end was trimmed by 4 bases and the J gene end by 4 bases; junction bases not matched to a gene: 8. CDR3 residues: CSVAPRLADYNEQFF. Written as DNA, the CDR3 is TGCAGCGTTGCACCTAGACTAGCGGATTACAATGAGCAGTTCTTC.

The CDR3 DNA reads TGTGCCAGCAGTGACTGGACAGGGATGAATGGCTACACCTTC. The encoded protein is CASSDWTGMNGYTF. The chain carries TRBV6-1 and TRBJ1-2; TRBD1 agrees at 8 bases. The length of the CDR3 is 14 residues. CDR1 and CDR2 (germline): MNHNS, SASEGT. With 3 bases clipped from V and 6 bases from J, the junction kept 6 bases outside the gene matches.

The chain employs TRBV2 and TRBJ2-5; 12 positions match TRBD1. Losses at the gene ends were 5 bases for V and 1 base for J; bases not matched to a gene: 5. The CDR3 length is 16 residues. Germline CDR1 is SNHLY and CDR2 is FYNNEI. CDR3 in DNA: TGTGCCAGCAGTTCCGGGACAGGGGGCTTCCAAGAGACCCAGTACTTC. Its protein product is CASSSGTGGFQETQYF.

The J gene is TRBJ2-3, the V gene TRBV7-6, with 8 bases matching TRBD2. With V trimmed by 4 bases and J by 4 bases, 1 base remained unmatched. The CDR3 length is 13 residues. Germline CDR1 reads SGHVS; CDR2 reads FNYEAQ. The CDR3 DNA sequence: TGTGCCAGCAGCTGGGGACTAGCAGATACGCAGTATTTT. The encoded protein is CASSWGLADTQYF.

V is TRBV24-1 and J is TRBJ1-4; the D gene is possibly TRBD1 (5 bases). Per the germline V gene, CDR1 is KGHDR and CDR2 is SFDVKD. CDR3 length equals 15 residues. Trimming cost V 4 bases and J 3 bases, with 11 bases left between them. The CDR3 region is CATSDPRAPNEKLFF. The CDR3, as DNA: TGTGCCACCAGTGACCCCAGGGCCCCTAATGAAAAACTGTTTTTT.

This clonotype has at least ten counts. The chain recombines TRBV12-3 or TRBV12-4 with TRBJ1-1; 7 bases are shared with TRBD1. The V segment lost 6 bases and the J segment 2 bases; nucleotides outside the gene matches: 6. CDR3 length equals 14 residues. CDR3 sequence: CASRPGTANTEAFF. The DNA of the CDR3 is TGTGCCAGCAGACCCGGGACAGCCAACACTGAAGCTTTCTTT.

The rearrangement uses TRBV24-1 and TRBJ2-3; D is undetermined. CDR3 length: 13 amino acids. Trimming took 7 bases from V and 0 from J, leaving 7 bases between them. Per germline, CDR1 KGHDR and CDR2 SFDVKD. The CDR3 region has the DNA TGTGCCACCAGCCTCGACAGCACAGATACGCAGTATTTT. The encoded protein is CATSLDSTDTQYF.

This clonotype was seen repeatedly, ten times or more. A much bigger clone sits one base away, suggesting this may be a read error. The genes are TRBV11-2 and TRBJ1-2; 8 positions match TRBD1. The ends lost 5 bases at V and 0 bases at J; junction bases unmatched: 5. The CDR3 contains 15 residues. Germline assignment: CDR1 SGHAT and CDR2 FQNNGV. CDR3 nucleotide sequence: TGTGCCAGCAGCCCACGACAGGGGACTAACTATGGCTACACCTTC. Translation: CASSPRQGTNYGYTF.

The chain uses TRBV20-1 and TRBJ2-7, with 10 bases identical to TRBD2. The CDR3 spans 13 residues. Germline assignment: CDR1 DFQATT and CDR2 SNEGSKA (reference sequence). V was clipped by 6 bases and J by 3 bases; unmatched bases: 5. The CDR3 bases are TGCAGTGCAGCTAGCGGGAGTCTCTACGAGCAGTACTTC. Translated, it gives CSAASGSLYEQYF.

The chain recombines TRBV7-9 with TRBJ1-5, with D unclear. The CDR3 has 12 residues. Trimming cost V 5 bases and J 7 bases, with 9 bases left between them. Per germline, CDR1 SEHNR and CDR2 FQNEAQ (reference sequence). The CDR3 DNA reads as TGTGCCAGCAGCCTTGACGAACAGCCCCAGCATTTT. Its protein is CASSLDEQPQHF.

The V gene is TRBV6-5, the J gene TRBJ2-7; 9 bases line up with TRBD1. V dropped 4 bases and J dropped 9; count of bases not matched to a gene: 7. The CDR3 covers 13 residues. From germline, CDR1 is MNHEY and CDR2 SVGAGI. Written as DNA, the CDR3 is TGTGCCAGCAGTTCCCCGGCGGGACAGGGGCAGTACTTC. Amino acids: CASSSPAGQGQYF.

V usage is TRBV19 and J usage is TRBJ2-1, with TRBD1 as a possible D gene (6 bases). The CDR3 extends over 16 amino acids. V lost 1 base and J 0 bases, leaving 10 bases between the germline ends. Germline CDR1 and CDR2: LNHDA and SQIVND (reference sequence). As DNA, the CDR3 is TGTGCCAGTAGTATAGCCGACAGGAGCTCCTACAATGAGCAGTTCTTC. This codes for CASSIADRSSYNEQFF.

The CDR3, as DNA: TGCAGTGCTACGTACCGGGACTACAGCACAGATACGCAGTATTTT. Protein sequence: CSATYRDYSTDTQYF. The J gene is TRBJ2-3, the V gene TRBV20-1; TRBD2 matches at 7 bases. The CDR3 is 15 residues long. V was clipped by 4 bases and J by 0 bases; unmatched bases: 7. Germline V gene sequence: CDR1 DFQATT, CDR2 SNEGSKA (reference sequence).

V and J are TRBV6-5 and TRBJ2-1, with 13 bases matching TRBD2. Germline assignment: CDR1 MNHEY and CDR2 SVGAGI. V shed 4 bases and J 3 bases; nucleotides not matched to a gene: 6. This CDR3 contains 17 residues. The CDR3 here is CASSWGLAGHGYNEQFF. Written as DNA, the CDR3 is TGTGCCAGCAGTTGGGGACTAGCGGGACATGGCTACAATGAGCAGTTCTTC.

The chain combines TRBV12-3 or TRBV12-4 with TRBJ2-7, with TRBD2 identical over 10 bases. The V and J ends lost 3 bases and 0 bases, in that order; junction bases with no gene match: 2. The CDR3 has 15 amino acids. CDR3 in amino acids: CASSFRTSGSYEQYF. The CDR3 DNA is TGTGCCAGCAGTTTCAGGACTAGCGGCTCCTACGAGCAGTACTTC.

The rearrangement links TRBV4-1 to TRBJ2-1, with TRBD2 matching 10 bases. The trim removed 0 bases at V and 2 bases at J, leaving 7 bases unmatched. Germline CDR1 is MGHRA and CDR2 is YSYEKL. The CDR3 contains 18 residues. The chain's CDR3 is CASSQDQAGGTPYNEQFF. In DNA, the CDR3 is TGCGCCAGCAGCCAAGATCAAGCGGGAGGGACCCCCTACAATGAGCAGTTCTTC.